The clone carrying this TCR beta chain occurred many times. It was RNA transcripts that yielded the amplified TCR beta CDR3 regions. Initially, a first-round RT-PCR of the TCR CDR3 employed the HTBI primer set. TCRdb re-called the multiplex PCR reads with MiXCR, one entry per CDR3 protein. The table includes a few hundred thousand distinct CDR3 sequences, more than 15% detected once. These data originate in a study of T cells in Graves' hyperthyroidism and ophthalmopathy. Fresh peripheral blood, roughly 10 ml of it, supplied the PBMCs. V gave up 0 bases and J gave up 3 bases, with 8 bases separating them. Germline V gene sequence: CDR1 LGHNA, CDR2 YNFKEQ. This CDR3 spans 15 amino acids.

This chain joins TRBV4-2 and TRBJ2-2; D call uncertain. Source material: blood. The source of this sequence is a woman between 18 and 29 years old with Graves' ophthalmopathy. CDR3 DNA: TGTGCCAGCAGCCAAGATTCGGCGGACACCGGGGAGCTGTTTTTT. This sequence encodes CASSQDSADTGELFF.